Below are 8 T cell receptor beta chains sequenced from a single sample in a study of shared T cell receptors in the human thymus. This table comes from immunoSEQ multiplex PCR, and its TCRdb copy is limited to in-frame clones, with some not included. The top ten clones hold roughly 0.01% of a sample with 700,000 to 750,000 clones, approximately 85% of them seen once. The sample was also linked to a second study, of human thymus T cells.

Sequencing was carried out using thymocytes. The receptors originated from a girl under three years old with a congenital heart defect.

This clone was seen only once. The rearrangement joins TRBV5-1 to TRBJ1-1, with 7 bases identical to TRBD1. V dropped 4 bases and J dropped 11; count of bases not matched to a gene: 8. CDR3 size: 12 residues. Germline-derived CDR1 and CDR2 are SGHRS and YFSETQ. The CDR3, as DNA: TGCGCCAGCAGCCCGGTGACAGGGAGCGCTTTCTTT. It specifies CASSPVTGSAFF.

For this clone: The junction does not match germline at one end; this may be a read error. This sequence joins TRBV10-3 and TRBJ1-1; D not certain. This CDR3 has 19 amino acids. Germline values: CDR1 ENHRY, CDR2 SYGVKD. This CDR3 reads CAISEFSSGYGVANTEAFF. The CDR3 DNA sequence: TGTGCCATCAGCGAGTTCAGTAGTGGCTACGGGGTGGCGAACACTGAAGCTTTCTTT.

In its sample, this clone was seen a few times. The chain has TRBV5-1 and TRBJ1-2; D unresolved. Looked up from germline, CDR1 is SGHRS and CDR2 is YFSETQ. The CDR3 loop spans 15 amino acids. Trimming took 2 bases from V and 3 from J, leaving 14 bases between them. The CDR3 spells CASSFGSQNDYGYTF. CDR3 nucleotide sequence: TGCGCCAGCAGCTTTGGCTCCCAAAACGACTATGGCTACACCTTC.

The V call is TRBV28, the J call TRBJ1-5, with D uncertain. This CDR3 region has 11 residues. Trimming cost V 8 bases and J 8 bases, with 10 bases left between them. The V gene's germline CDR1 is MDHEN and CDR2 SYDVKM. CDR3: CASGIAEPQHF. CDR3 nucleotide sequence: TGTGCCAGCGGAATTGCGGAGCCCCAGCATTTT.

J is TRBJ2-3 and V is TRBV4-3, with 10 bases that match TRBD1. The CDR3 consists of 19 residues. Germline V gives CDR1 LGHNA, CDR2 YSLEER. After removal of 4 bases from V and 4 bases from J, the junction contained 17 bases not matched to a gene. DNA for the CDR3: TGCGCCAGCAGCCTTACCAAAAATCCGGGACAGGGGATCTCAGATACGCAGTATTTT. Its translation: CASSLTKNPGQGISDTQYF.

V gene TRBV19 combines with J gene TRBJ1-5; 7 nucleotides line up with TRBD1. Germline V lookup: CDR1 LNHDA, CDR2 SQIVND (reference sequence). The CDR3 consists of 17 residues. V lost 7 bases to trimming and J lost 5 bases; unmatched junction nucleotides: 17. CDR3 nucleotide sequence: TGTGCCAGTATCCCTGGTCCTCGGCAGGGGGTATATCAGCCCCAGCATTTT. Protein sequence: CASIPGPRQGVYQPQHF.

The CDR3 DNA reads as TGTGCCAGCAGCTTTCATACCGACAGGGGCGGAACCGGGGAGCTGTTTTTT. Protein sequence: CASSFHTDRGGTGELFF. V usage is TRBV5-6 and J usage is TRBJ2-2; 8 nucleotides agree with TRBD1. CDR1 and CDR2 (germline): SGHDT, YYEEEE. The CDR3 is 17 residues long. Trimming took 2 bases from V and 5 from J; bases not matched to a gene: 11. The whole variable domain, remainder taken from reference TRBV5-6 and TRBJ2-2, is DAGVTQSPTHLIKTRGQQVTLRCSPKSGHDTVSWYQQALGQGPQFIFQYYEEEERQRGNFPDRFSGHQFPNYSSELNVNALLLGDSALYLCASSFHTDRGGTGELFFGEGSRLTVL.

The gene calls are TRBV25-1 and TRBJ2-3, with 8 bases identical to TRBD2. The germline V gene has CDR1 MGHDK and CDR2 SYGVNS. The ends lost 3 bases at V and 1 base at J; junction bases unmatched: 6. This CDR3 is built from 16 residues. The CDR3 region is CASSDGVAGRTDTQYF. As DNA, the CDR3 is TGTGCCAGCAGTGACGGGGTAGCGGGGCGCACAGATACGCAGTATTTT.